This entry describes one T cell receptor beta chain. The data stem from a study of blood T cell repertoires in COVID-19. Across the study: Donors in the United States, Italy and Spain gave samples during acute or convalescent COVID-19. PBMCs, B-cell-depleted T cells, or T cells provided the cDNA or gDNA that made up the material.

With 1 base removed from V and 5 bases from J, the gap between germline ends came to 12 bases. CDR3 length: 15 residues. From germline, CDR1 is KGHSH and CDR2 LQKENI. In the authors' workflow: Nucleated cell counts were estimated from reference gene primer amplification. Repertoires were generated with immunoSEQ multiplex PCR, while TCRdb's copy carries only in-frame clones and drops some. V, J and clone size derive from that table, while D and trimming were established from the DNA sequence. The data contain roughly 30,000 clones, roughly 90% of them seen just once; the ten biggest clones take up over 3.5%.

This chain links TRBV18 with TRBJ1-5, with D perhaps matching TRBD1 (5 bases). The specimen was peripheral blood. This TCR was recovered from a human donor in a cohort sampled during active COVID-19. In nucleotides, the CDR3 is TGTGCCAGCTCACCACTCGGTCAGGGTGATCAGCCCCAGCATTTT. Its translation: CASSPLGQGDQPQHF.